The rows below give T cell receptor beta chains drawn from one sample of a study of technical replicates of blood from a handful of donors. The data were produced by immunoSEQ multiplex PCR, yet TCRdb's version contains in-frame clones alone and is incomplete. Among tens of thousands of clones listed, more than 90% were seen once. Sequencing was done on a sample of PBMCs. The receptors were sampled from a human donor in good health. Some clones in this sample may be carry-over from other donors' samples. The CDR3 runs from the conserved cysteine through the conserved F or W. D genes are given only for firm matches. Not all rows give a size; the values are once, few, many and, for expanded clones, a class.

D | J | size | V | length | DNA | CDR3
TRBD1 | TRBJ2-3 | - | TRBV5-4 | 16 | TGTGCCAGCAGCTTTGGGGACAGGCCCGGCACAGATACGCAGTATTTT | CASSFGDRPGTDTQYF
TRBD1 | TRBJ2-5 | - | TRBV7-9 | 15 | TGTGCCAGCAGCAGGAGGACAGGGGGCTACGAGACCCAGTACTTC | CASSRRTGGYETQYF
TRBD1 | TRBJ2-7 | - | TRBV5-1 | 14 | TGCGCCAGCAGGACCGGGACAGGGACCTACGAGCAGTACTTC | CASRTGTGTYEQYF
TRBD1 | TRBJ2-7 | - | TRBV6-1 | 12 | TGTGCCGCCCAGGGGGACACCTACGAGCAGTACTTC | CAAQGDTYEQYF
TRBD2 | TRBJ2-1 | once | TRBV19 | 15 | TGTGCCAGTAGTAGGGCGAGCGGGAGGGCCGCTGAGCAGTTCTTC | CASSRASGRAAEQFF
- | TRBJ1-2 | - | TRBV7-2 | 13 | TGTGCCAGCAGCTTATACAAAAGCTATGGCTACACCTTC | CASSLYKSYGYTF
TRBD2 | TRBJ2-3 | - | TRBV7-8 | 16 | TGTGCCAGCAGCTTTGGGGGGGTAGCGGGGAGGGATACGCAGTATTTT | CASSFGGVAGRDTQYF
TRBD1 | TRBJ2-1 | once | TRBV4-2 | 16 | TGTGCCAGCAGCCCCCGGGACAGAGTATCCTACAATGAGCAGTTCTTC | CASSPRDRVSYNEQFF
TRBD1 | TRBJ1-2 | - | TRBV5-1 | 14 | TGCGCCAGCAGCTGGGACAGCTCTAACTATGGCTACACCTTC | CASSWDSSNYGYTF
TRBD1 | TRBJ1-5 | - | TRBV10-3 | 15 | TGTGCCATCAGTGAGGGAGGGGGCGGCAATCAGCCCCAGCATTTT | CAISEGGGGNQPQHF
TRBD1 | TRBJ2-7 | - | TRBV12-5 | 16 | TGTGCTAGTGGTGCGCCAACCGGGACAGGGACGGAAGAGCAGTACTTC | CASGAPTGTGTEEQYF
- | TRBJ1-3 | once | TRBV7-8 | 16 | TGTGCCAGCAGCGCGGGGGTTGGGGAGCTCGGAAACACCATATATTTT | CASSAGVGELGNTIYF
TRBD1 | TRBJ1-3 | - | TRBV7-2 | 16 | TGTGCCAGCAGCCCGACAGGGGGCATTGTTGGAAACACCATATATTTT | CASSPTGGIVGNTIYF
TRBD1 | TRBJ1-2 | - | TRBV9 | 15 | TGTGCCAGCAGGCATGGGACAGGAGCTAACTATGGCTACACCTTC | CASRHGTGANYGYTF
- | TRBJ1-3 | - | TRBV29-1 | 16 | TGCAGCGTTATTCTATCTGGGCAGCCCCTACGGAACACCATATATTTT | CSVILSGQPLRNTIYF
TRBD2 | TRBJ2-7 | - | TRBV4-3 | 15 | TGCGCCAGCAGCCAAGATATAGCGGGATCCTACGAGCAGTACTTC | CASSQDIAGSYEQYF
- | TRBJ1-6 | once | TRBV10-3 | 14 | TGTGCCATCAGTGAGTCGAGTTTAAATTCACCCCTCCACTTT | CAISESSLNSPLHF
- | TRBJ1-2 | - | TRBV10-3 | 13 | TGTGCCATCAGGGAACAGGGCCGCTATGGCTACACCTTC | CAIREQGRYGYTF
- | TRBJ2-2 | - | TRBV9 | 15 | TGTGCCAGCAGCGGGGGACTGGGGAACACCGGGGAGCTGTTTTTT | CASSGGLGNTGELFF
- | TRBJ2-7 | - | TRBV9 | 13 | TGTGCCAGCAGCGTTGACGGGAACTACGAGCAGTACTTC | CASSVDGNYEQYF
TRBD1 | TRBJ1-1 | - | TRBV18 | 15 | TGTGCCAGCTCACCCGGTTGGCAGGGGGTGACTGAAGCTTTCTTT | CASSPGWQGVTEAFF
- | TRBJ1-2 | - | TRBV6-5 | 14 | TGTGCCAGCAGTTTTACAGGGAGGGCCTATGGCTACACCTTC | CASSFTGRAYGYTF
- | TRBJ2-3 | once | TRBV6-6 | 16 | TGTGCCAGCAGCGCAGACAGATTCTTACCCACAGATACGCAGTATTTT | CASSADRFLPTDTQYF
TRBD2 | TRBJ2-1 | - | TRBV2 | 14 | TGTGCCAGCAGTGAAGCGCGGGGGGGAAATGAGCAGTTCTTC | CASSEARGGNEQFF
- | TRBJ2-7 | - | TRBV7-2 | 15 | TGTGCCAGCAGCTTACAGACCTCAAGAGGGGGCGAGCAGTACTTC | CASSLQTSRGGEQYF
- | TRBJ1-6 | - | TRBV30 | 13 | TGTGCCTGGAGTGTACCAGGGCGTTCACCCCTCCACTTT | CAWSVPGRSPLHF
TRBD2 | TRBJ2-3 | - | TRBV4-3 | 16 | TGCGCCAGCAGCCAAGATCGAAGCGGGGGGTCCGATACGCAGTATTTT | CASSQDRSGGSDTQYF
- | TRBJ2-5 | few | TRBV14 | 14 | TGTGCCAGCAGCCCCAACATCGTAAAAGAGACCCAGTACTTC | CASSPNIVKETQYF
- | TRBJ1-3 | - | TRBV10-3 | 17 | TGTGCCATCAGTGAGTCGGGCAGCCTTATCTCTGGAAACACCATATATTTT | CAISESGSLISGNTIYF
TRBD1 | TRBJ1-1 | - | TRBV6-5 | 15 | TGTGCCAGCAGTAAAGGACAGGGGGCTCTCACTGAAGCTTTCTTT | CASSKGQGALTEAFF
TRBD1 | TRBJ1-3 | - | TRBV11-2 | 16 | TGTGCCAGCAGCTTAGCTGGGACAGGGGCTGGAAACACCATATATTTT | CASSLAGTGAGNTIYF
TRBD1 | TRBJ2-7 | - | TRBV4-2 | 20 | TGTGCCAACAGCCAAGAAATCTCTCTCTCTCGGGACAGGGGGCTCTACGAGCAGTACTTC | CANSQEISLSRDRGLYEQYF
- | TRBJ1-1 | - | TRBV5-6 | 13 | TGTGCCAGCAGCTTGACAGTAAACACTGAAGCTTTCTTT | CASSLTVNTEAFF
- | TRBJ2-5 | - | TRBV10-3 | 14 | TGTGCCATCAGTGTTCCGGGACTCCAAGAGACCCAGTACTTC | CAISVPGLQETQYF
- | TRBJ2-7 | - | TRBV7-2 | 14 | TGTGCCAGCAGCTATGGGGGGGGCGGGTACGAGCAGTACTTC | CASSYGGGGYEQYF
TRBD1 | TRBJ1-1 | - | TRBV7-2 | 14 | TGTGCCAGCAGCTACAGGGGGCGGGAAACTGAAGCTTTCTTT | CASSYRGRETEAFF